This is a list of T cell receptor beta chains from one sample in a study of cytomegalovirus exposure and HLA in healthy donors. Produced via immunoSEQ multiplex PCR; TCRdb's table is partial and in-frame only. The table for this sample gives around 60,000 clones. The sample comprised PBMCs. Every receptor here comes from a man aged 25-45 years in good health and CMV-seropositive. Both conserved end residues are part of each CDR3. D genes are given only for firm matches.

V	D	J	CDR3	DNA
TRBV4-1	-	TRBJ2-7	CASSQMGGRSYEQYF	TGCGCCAGCAGCCAGATGGGCGGGCGATCCTACGAGCAGTACTTC
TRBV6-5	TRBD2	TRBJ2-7	CASSSSGGDLYEQYF	TGTGCCAGCAGCTCTAGCGGGGGAGACCTATACGAGCAGTACTTC
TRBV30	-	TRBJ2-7	CAWSGTSYEQYF	TGTGCCTGGAGTGGGACTTCCTACGAGCAGTACTTC
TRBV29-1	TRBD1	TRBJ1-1	CSVLREGASTEAFF	TGCAGCGTCCTGCGTGAGGGGGCTAGTACTGAAGCTTTCTTT
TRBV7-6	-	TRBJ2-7	CASSSRGEQYF	TGTGCCAGCAGCTCTAGGGGGGAGCAGTACTTC
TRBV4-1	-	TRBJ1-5	CASSQLYQRNQPQHF	TGCGCCAGCAGCCAGCTATATCAGAGGAATCAGCCCCAGCATTTT
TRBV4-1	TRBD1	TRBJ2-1	CASSLLTGSSFYNEQFF	TGCGCCAGCAGCCTGCTGACAGGGTCCAGTTTCTACAATGAGCAGTTCTTC
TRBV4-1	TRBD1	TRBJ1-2	CASSPTGNYGYTF	TGCGCCAGCAGCCCGACAGGGAACTATGGCTACACCTTC
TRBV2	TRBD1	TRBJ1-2	CASRGDSEYYGYTF	TGTGCCAGCAGAGGGGACAGCGAGTACTATGGCTACACCTTC
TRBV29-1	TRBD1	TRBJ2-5	CSVEKGAGETQYF	TGCAGCGTTGAGAAGGGGGCGGGAGAGACCCAGTACTTC
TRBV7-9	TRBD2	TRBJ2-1	CASSPGRGDEQFF	TGTGCCAGCAGCCCCGGCCGGGGGGATGAGCAGTTCTTC
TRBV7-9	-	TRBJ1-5	CASSLGRDSNQPQHF	TGTGCCAGCAGCTTAGGACGGGATAGCAATCAGCCCCAGCATTTT
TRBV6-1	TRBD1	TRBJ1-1	CASTEGTANTEAFF	TGTGCCAGCACCGAAGGGACAGCGAACACTGAAGCTTTCTTT
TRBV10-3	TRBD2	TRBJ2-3	CAISESVWLAGDTDTQYF	TGTGCCATCAGTGAGTCGGTTTGGCTAGCGGGAGACACAGATACGCAGTATTTT
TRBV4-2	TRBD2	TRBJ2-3	CASSQDSSGGPDTQYF	TGTGCCAGCAGCCAAGATTCTAGCGGGGGGCCGGATACGCAGTATTTT
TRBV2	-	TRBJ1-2	CASFRQDYGYTF	TGTGCCAGCTTTAGACAGGACTATGGCTACACCTTC
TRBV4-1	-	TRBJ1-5	CASSQEGRGGNQPQHF	TGCGCCAGCAGCCAAGAAGGCAGGGGAGGCAATCAGCCCCAGCATTTT
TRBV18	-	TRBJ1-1	CASSPSQSQALF	TGTGCCAGCTCACCATCCCAAAGCCAAGCTCTCTTT
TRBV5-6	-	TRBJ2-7	CASSPPGPGELYEQYF	TGTGCCAGCAGCCCTCCGGGACCGGGGGAGCTCTACGAGCAGTACTTC
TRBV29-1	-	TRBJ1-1	CSVASGVLQGRMNTEAFF	TGCAGCGTTGCTTCGGGTGTATTACAGGGCAGGATGAACACTGAAGCTTTCTTT
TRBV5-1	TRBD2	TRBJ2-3	CASSVFSGSPTDTQYF	TGCGCCAGCAGCGTATTTAGCGGGAGCCCCACAGATACGCAGTATTTT
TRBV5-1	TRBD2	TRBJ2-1	CASSLTSGGAKAYNEQFF	TGCGCCAGCAGCTTGACTAGCGGGGGGGCAAAGGCGTACAATGAGCAGTTCTTC
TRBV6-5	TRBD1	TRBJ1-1	CASSYQGARTEAFF	TGTGCCAGCAGTTACCAGGGGGCGAGAACTGAAGCTTTCTTT
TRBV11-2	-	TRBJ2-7	CASSLADRNYEQYF	TGTGCCAGCAGCTTAGCGGACAGAAACTACGAGCAGTACTTC
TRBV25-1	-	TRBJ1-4	CASSPDRGRQEKLFF	TGTGCCAGCAGTCCAGACCGAGGGAGGCAGGAAAAACTGTTTTTT
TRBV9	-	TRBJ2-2	CASSVLGQMNTGELFF	TGTGCCAGCAGCGTACTAGGACAGATGAACACCGGGGAGCTGTTTTTT
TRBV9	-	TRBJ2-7	CASAPRAENYEQYF	TGTGCCAGCGCCCCCAGAGCGGAAAATTACGAGCAGTACTTC
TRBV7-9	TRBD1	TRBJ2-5	CASSLTSKRGRLLETQYF	TGTGCCAGCAGCTTAACGTCGAAAAGGGGGCGCTTGCTCGAGACCCAGTACTTC
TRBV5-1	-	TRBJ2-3	CASSVGQDTQYF	TGCGCCAGCAGCGTAGGACAGGATACGCAGTATTTT
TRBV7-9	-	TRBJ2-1	CASSLEVVQQRLYNEQFF	TGTGCCAGCAGCTTAGAGGTTGTTCAACAAAGACTCTACAATGAGCAGTTCTTC
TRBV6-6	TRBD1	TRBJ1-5	CASSYSGQGTQPQHF	TGTGCCAGCAGTTACTCGGGACAGGGTACCCAGCCCCAGCATTTT
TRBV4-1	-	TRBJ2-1	CASSQDRNTRDEQFF	TGCGCCAGCAGCCAAGATCGAAACACCCGGGATGAGCAGTTCTTC
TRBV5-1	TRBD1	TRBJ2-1	CASSADGTGINEQFF	TGCGCCAGCTCCGCAGACGGGACAGGGATCAATGAGCAGTTCTTC
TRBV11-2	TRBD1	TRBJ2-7	CASSTGTGNREQYF	TGTGCCAGCAGCACCGGGACAGGGAATCGCGAGCAGTACTTC
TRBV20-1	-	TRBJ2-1	CSAGRGREQFF	TGCAGCGCAGGGCGGGGACGGGAGCAGTTCTTC
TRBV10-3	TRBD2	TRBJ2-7	CAISGGGYEQYF	TGTGCCATCAGTGGGGGGGGCTACGAGCAGTACTTC
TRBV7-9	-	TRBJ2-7	CASSLYGDSYEQYF	TGTGCCAGCAGCTTATACGGAGACTCCTACGAGCAGTACTTC
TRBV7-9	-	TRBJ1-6	CASSLYRDNSPLHF	TGTGCCAGCAGCTTGTACAGGGATAATTCACCCCTCCACTTT
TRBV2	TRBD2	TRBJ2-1	CASSEVGGGNEQFF	TGTGCCAGCAGTGAAGTTGGGGGGGGGAATGAGCAGTTCTTC
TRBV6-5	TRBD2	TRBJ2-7	CASSYSAGEVYEQYF	TGTGCCAGCAGTTACTCGGCGGGAGAAGTCTACGAGCAGTACTTC